One and the same sample provided the 3 T cell receptor beta chains below, sequenced in a study of T-cell memory formation after mild COVID-19. TCRdb ran MiXCR on the 5' RACE reads and lists one entry per CDR3 protein. The sample gives 240,000 or so distinct CDR3 sequences, 9.4% of which show up once; 22% is in the top ten. Sequenced material: PBMCs or a T cell subset sorted from them (not recorded which). These receptors originate from a man in his late teens or twenties who had mild COVID-19 (a few samples of this study predate the infection). Cell type and time point are not known.

The chain combines TRBV4-3 with TRBJ2-3; possibly TRBD1 for D (6 bases). The V gene's germline CDR1 is LGHNA and CDR2 YSLEER. Trimming removed 0 bases at V and 10 bases at J, with 8 bases between. There are 12 residues in the CDR3. CDR3 coding DNA: TGCGCCAGCAGCCAAGAGGCAGGGGCGCAGTATTTT. Protein sequence: CASSQEAGAQYF.

The J gene is TRBJ2-3, the V gene TRBV24-1, with no clear D. CDR1 KGHDR and CDR2 SFDVKD come from the germline V gene. The V gene lost 7 bases and the J gene lost 14 bases, with 12 bases spanning the gap. The CDR3 sequence is 10 residues long. CDR3 sequence (DNA): TGTGCCACCAGGCGGTCCACCGGGTATTTT. Protein sequence: CATRRSTGYF.

This clonotype was observed at least ten times. The chain couples TRBV7-2 to TRBJ2-3; D gene unclear. The germline gives CDR1 SGHTA, CDR2 FQGNSA. This CDR3 spans 14 amino acids. Deletions cut 5 bases from V and 3 bases from J, with 12 bases between. CDR3 bases: TGTGCCAGCAGCCCAAGGTGGGAAACAGATACGCAGTATTTT. Translating it yields CASSPRWETDTQYF.